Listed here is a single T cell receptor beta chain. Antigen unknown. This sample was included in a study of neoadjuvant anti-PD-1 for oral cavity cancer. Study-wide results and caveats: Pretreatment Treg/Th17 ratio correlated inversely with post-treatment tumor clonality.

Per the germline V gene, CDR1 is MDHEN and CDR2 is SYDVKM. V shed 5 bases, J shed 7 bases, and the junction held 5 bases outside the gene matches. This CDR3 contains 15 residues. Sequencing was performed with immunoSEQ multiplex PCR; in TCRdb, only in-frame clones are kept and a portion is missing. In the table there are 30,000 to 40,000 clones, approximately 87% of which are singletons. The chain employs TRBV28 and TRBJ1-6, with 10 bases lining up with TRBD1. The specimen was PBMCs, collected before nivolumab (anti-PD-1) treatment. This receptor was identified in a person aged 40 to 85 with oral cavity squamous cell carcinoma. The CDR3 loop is CASSPGTGENSPLHF. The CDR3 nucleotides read TGTGCCAGCAGTCCCGGGACAGGGGAGAATTCACCCCTCCACTTT.